There are many counts of the clone carrying this T cell receptor (beta chain). The data stem from a study of early T cells in non-severe SARS-CoV-2 infection. Study-level information: The chains were unpaired, and the sequenced material was bulk RNA from unsorted whole blood.

The CDR3 extends over 16 amino acids. The V gene's germline CDR1 is SGHKS and CDR2 YYEKEE (reference sequence). V lost 4 bases and J lost 1, with 14 bases in between. One entry per CDR3 protein, called by TCRdb with MiXCR from the 5' RACE reads. The data show around 110,000 distinct CDR3 sequences, with 8.5% to 14% seen just once and about 7.6% held by the top ten. The material sequenced was whole blood. This receptor was taken from an adult who was a healthcare worker with PCR-confirmed SARS-CoV-2 infection or an uninfected control (not recorded which). The chain is built from TRBV5-5 and TRBJ2-2; maybe TRBD1 (6 bases). The CDR3 sequence is CASSLIGTLNTGELFF. The CDR3 nucleotides are TGTGCCAGCAGCCTAATCGGGACACTGAACACCGGGGAGCTGTTTTTT.